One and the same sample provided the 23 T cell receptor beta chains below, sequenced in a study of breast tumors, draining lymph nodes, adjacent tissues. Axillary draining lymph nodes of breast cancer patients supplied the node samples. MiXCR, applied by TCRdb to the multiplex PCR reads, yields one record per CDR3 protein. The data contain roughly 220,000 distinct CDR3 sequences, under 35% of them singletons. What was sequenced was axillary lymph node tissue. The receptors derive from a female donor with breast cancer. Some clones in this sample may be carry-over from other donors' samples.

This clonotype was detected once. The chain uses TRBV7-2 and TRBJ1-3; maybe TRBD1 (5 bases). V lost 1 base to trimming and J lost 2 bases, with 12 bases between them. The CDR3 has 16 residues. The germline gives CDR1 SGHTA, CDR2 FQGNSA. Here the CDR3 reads CASSLGGRATGNTIYF. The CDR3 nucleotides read TGTGCCAGCAGCTTAGGGGGCAGGGCGACTGGAAACACCATATATTTT.

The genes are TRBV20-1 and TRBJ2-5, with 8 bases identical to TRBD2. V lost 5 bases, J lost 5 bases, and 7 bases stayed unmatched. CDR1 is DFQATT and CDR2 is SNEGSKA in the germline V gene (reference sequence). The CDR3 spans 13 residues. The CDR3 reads CSAGSGGVETQYF. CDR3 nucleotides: TGCAGTGCTGGGTCCGGGGGGGTGGAGACCCAGTACTTC.

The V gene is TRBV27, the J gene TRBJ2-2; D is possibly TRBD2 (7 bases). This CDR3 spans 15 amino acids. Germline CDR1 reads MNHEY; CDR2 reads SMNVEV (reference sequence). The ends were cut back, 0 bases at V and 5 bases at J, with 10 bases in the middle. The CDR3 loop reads CASSLSGRGTGELFF. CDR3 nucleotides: TGTGCCAGCAGTTTATCAGGGAGGGGGACCGGGGAGCTGTTTTTT.

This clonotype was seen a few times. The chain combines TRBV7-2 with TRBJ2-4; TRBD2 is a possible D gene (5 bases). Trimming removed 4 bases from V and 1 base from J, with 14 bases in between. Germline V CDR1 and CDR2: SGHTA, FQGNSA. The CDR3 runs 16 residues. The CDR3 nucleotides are TGTGCCAGCAGCTCACGACTGGGAGAGGCCAAAAACATTCAGTACTTC. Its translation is CASSSRLGEAKNIQYF.

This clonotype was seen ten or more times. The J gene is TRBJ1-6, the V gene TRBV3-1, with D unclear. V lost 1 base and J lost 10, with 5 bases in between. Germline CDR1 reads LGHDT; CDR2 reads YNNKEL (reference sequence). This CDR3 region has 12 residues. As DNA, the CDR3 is TGTGCCAGCAGCCAAGCCGGGTCACCCCTCCACTTT. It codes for CASSQAGSPLHF.

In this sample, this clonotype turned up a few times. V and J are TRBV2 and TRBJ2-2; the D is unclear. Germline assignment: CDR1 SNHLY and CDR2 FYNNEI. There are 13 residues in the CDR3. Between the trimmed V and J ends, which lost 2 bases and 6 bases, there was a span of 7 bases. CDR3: CASSELASGELFF. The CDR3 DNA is TGTGCCAGCAGTGAATTGGCGTCCGGGGAGCTGTTTTTT.

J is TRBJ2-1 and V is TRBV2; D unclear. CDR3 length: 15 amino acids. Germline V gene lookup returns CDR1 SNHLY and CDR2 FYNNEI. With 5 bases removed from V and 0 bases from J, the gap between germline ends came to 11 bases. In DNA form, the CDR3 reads TGTGCCAGCAGTTTACGATGGGGCTCCTACAATGAGCAGTTCTTC. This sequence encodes CASSLRWGSYNEQFF.

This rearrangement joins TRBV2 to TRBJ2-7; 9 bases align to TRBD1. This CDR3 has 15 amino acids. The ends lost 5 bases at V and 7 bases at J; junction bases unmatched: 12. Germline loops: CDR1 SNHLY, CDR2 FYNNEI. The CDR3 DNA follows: TGTGCCAGCAGTTCAAACAGGGGGCGCGGCGGGGAGCAGTACTTC. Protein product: CASSSNRGRGGEQYF. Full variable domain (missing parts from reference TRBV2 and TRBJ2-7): EPEVTQTPSHQVTQMGQEVILRCVPISNHLYFYWYRQILGQKVEFLVSFYNNEISEKSEIFDDQFSVERPDGSNFTLKIRSTKLEDSAMYFCASSSNRGRGGEQYFGPGTRLTVT.

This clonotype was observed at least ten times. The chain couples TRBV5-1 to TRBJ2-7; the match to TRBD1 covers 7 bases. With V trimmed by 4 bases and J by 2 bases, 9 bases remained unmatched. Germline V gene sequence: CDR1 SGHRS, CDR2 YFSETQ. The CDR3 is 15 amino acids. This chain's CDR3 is CASSPSPGQTYEQYF. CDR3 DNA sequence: TGCGCCAGCAGCCCGTCTCCGGGACAGACCTACGAGCAGTACTTC.

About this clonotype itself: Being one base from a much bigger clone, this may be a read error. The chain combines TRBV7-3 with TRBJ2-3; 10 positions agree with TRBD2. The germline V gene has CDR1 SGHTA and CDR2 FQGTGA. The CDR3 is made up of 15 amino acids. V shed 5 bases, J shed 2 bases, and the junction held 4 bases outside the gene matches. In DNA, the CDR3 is TGTGCCAGCAGCAGGACTAGCGGAGACACAGATACGCAGTATTTT. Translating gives CASSRTSGDTDTQYF.

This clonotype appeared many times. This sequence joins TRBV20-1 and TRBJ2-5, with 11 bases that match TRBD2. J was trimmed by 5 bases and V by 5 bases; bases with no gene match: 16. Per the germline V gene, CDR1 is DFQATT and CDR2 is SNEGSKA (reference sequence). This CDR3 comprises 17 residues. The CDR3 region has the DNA TGCAGTGCTCAGTCCTTAGCGGGGGGGCCTGCTATTGAGACCCAGTACTTC. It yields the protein CSAQSLAGGPAIETQYF.

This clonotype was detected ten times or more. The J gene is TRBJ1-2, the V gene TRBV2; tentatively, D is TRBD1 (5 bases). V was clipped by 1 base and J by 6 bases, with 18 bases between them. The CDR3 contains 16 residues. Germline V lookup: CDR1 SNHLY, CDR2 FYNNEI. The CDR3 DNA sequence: TGTGCCAGCAGTGAAGTAGGAGCAGGGTTGGGTGATGGCTACACCTTC. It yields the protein CASSEVGAGLGDGYTF.

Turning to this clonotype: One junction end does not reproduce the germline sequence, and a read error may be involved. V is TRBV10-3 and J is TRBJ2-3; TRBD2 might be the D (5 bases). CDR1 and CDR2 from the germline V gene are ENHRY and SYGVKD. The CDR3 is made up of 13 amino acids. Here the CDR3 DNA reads TGTGCCAGCAGTCGGTTGGGCGGGGATACGCAGTATTTT. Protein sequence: CASSRLGGDTQYF.

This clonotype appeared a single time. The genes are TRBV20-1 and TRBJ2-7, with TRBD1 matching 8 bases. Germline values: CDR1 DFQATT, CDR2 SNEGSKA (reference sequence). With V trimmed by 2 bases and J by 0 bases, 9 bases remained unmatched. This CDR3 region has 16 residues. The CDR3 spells CSARTKAGGASYEQYF. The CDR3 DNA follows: TGCAGTGCTAGAACTAAAGCAGGGGGCGCCTCCTACGAGCAGTACTTC.

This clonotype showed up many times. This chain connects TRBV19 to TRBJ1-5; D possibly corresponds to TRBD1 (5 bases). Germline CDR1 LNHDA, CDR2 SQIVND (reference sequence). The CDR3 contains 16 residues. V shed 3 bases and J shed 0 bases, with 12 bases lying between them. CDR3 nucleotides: TGTGCCAGTAGTATTCCCCCCGGACATAGCAATCAGCCCCAGCATTTT. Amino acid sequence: CASSIPPGHSNQPQHF.

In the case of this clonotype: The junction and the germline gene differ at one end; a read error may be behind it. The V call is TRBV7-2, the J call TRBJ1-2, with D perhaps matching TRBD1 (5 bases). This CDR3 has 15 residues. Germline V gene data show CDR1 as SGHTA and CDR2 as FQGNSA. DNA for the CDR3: TGTGCCAGCAGCTTAGGTCAGGGTATGAGCTATGGCTACCCCTTC. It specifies CASSLGQGMSYGYPF.

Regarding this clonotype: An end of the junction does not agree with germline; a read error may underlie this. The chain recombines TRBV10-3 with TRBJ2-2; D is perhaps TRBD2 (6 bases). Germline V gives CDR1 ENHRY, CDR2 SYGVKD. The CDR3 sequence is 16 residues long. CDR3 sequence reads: CATSERFSGYTGELFF. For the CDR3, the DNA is TGTGCCACCAGTGAGCGGTTTAGCGGTTACACCGGGGAGCTGTTTTTT.

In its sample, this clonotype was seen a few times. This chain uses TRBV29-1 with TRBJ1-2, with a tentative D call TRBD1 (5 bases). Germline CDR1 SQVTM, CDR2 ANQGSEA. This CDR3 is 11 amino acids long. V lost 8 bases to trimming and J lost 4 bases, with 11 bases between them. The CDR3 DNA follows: TGCAGCTTTGGGGGTAGCTATGGCTACACCTTC. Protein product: CSFGGSYGYTF.

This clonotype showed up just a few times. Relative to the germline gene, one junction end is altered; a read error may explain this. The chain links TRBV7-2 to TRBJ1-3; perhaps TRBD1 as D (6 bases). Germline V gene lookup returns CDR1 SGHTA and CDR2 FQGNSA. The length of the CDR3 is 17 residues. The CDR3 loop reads CASSFFHRDRSGNPIYF. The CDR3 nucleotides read TGTGCCAGCAGCTTTTTCCACAGGGACCGCTCTGGAAACCCCATATATTTT.

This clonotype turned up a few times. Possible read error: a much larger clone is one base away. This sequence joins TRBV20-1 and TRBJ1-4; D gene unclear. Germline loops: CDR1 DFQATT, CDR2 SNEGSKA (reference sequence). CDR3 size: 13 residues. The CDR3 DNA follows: TGCAGTGCCGAAGACCGGTATAATGAAACACTGTTTTTT. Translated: CSAEDRYNETLFF.

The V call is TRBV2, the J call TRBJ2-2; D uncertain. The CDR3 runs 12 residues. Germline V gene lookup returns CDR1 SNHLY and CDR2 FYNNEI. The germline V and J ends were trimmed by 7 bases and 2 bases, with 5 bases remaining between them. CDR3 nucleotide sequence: TGTGCCAGCATCTTTAACACCGGGGAGCTGTTTTTT. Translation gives CASIFNTGELFF.

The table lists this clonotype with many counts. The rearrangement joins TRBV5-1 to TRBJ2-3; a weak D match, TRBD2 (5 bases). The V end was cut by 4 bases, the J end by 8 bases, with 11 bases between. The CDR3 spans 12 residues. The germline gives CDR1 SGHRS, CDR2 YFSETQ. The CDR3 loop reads CASSMPEGTQYF. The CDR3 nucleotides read TGCGCCAGCAGCATGCCCGAGGGTACGCAGTATTTT.

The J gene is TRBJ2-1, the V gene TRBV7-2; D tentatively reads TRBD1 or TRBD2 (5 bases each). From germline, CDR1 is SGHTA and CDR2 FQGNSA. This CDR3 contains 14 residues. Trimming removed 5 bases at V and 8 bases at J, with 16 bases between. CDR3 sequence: CASSPGTLLDEQFF. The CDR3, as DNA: TGTGCCAGCAGCCCCGGGACCTTACTCGATGAGCAGTTCTTC.